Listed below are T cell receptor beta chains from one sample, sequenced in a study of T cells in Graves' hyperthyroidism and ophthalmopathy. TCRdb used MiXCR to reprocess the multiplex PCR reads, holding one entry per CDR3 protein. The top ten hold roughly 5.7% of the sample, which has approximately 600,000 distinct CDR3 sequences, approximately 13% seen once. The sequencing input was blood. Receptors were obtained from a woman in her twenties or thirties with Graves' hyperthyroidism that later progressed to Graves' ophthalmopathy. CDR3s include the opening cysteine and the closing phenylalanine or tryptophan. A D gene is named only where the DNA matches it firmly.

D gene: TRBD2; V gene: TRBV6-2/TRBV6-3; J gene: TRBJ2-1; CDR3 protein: CASSYSLAGVGRNEQFF
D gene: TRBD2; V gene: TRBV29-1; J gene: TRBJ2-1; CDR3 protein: CSVDGTSGSSYNEQFF
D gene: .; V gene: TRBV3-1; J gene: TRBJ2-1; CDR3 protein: CASSQDSVPYNEQFF
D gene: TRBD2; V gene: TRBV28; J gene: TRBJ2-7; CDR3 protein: CASSGPAGLAGFTSSYEQYF
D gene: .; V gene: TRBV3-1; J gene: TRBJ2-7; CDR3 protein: CASSPSGEALSSYEQYF
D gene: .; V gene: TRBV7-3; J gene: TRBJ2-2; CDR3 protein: CASSGQTNTGELFF
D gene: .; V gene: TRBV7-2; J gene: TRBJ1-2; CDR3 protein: CASSPRVNYGYTF
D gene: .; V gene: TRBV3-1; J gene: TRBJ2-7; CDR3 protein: CASSQEGSGEQYF
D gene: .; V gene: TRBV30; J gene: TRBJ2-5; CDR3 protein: CAWSVRGGETQYF
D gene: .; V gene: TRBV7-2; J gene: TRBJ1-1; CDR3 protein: CASTRTILINTEAFF
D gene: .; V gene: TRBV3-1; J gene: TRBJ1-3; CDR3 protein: CASSHVQIFSGNTIYF
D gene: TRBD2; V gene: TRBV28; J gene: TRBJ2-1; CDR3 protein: CASRDPLSSGKYNEQFF
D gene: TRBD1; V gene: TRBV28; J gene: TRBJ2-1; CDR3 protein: CASNLHDRGPYNEQFF
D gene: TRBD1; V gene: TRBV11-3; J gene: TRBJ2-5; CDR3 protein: CASSRGTGPEGETQYF
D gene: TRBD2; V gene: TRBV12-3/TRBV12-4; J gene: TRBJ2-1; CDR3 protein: CASSSSGRVEQFF
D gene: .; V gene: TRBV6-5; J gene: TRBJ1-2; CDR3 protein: CASSYRGGTNYGYTF
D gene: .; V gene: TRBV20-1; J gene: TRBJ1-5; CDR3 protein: CSASEGSNQPQHF
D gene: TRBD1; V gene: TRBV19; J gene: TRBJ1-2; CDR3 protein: CASMRGQQSNYGYTF
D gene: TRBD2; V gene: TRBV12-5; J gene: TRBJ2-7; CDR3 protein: CASGRGGQRESEQYF
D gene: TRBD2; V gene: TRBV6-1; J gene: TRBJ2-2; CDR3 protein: CASSFRTQPRSGRAETGELFF
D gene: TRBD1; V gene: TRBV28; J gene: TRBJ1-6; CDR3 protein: CASSPFGQGDNSPLHF
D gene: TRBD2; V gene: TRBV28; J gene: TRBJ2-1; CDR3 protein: CASYTMGLAGDEQFF
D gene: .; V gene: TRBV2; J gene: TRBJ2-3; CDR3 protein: CASSEYLDRLTDTQYF
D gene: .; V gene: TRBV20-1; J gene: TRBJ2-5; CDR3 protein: CSASVQSGTQYF
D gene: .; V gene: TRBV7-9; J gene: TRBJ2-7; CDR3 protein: CASSSFPGSSYEQYF
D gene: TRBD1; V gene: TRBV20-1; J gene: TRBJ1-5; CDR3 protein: CSARERDRGHQPQHF
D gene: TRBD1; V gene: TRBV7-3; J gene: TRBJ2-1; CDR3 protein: CASSLHDRGNYNEQFF
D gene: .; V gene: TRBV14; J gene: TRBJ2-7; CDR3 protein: CASSQSGGLFYEQYF
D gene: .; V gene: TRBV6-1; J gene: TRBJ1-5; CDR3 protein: CATDSYRVRNQPQHF
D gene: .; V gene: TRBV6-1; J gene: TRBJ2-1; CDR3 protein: CATRIGGSEQFF
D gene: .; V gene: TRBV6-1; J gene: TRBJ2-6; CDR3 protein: CASSEGIGKGANVLTF
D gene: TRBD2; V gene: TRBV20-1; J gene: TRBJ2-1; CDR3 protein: CSALSTSGRAGEQFF
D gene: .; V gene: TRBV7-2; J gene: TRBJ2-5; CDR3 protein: CASSLEGAVQITETQYF
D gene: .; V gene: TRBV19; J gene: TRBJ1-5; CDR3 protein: CASTSGDQPQHF
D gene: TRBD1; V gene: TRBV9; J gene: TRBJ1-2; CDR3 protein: CASSLRDSGYLDGYTF
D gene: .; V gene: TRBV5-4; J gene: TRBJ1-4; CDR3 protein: CASSQELHNEKLFF
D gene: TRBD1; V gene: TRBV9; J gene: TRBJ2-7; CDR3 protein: CASSVASQGFYEQYF
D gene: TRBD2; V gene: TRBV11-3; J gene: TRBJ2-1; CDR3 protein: CASSFSLLAGHRNEQFF
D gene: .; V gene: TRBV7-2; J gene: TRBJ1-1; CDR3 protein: CASSPNGGYMNTEAFF
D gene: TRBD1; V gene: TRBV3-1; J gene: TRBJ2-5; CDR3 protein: CASSQPWTGGGKTQYF
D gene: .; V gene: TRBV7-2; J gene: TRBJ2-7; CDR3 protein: CASSLVGRGSYEQYF
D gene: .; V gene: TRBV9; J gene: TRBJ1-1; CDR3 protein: CASSVATGRVNTEAFF
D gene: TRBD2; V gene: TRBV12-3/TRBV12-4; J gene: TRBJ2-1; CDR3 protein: CASGSSTSGRDNEQFF
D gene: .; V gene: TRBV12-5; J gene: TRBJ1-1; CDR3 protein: CASANIVGANTEAFF